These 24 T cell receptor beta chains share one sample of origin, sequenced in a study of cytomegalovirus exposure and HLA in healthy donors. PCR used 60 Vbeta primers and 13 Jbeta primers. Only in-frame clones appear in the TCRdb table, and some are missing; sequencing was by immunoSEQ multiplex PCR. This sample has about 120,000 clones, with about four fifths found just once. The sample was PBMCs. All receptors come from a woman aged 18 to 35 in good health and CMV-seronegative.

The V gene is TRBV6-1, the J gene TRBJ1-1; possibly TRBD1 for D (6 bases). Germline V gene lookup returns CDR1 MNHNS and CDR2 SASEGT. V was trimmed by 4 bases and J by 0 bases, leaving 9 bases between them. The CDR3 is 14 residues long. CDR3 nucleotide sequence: TGTGCCAGCAGTGGGGGGGGGCTGAACACTGAAGCTTTCTTT. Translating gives CASSGGGLNTEAFF.

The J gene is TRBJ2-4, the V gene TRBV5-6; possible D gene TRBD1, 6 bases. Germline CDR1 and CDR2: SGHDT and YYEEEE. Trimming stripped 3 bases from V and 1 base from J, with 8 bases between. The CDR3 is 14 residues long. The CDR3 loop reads CASSYDRAKNIQYF. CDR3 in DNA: TGTGCCAGCAGCTACGACAGGGCCAAAAACATTCAGTACTTC.

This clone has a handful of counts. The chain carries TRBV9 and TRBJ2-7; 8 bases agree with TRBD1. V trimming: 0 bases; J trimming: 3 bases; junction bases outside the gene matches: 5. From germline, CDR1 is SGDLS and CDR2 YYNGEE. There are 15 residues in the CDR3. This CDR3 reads CASSVATGANYEQYF. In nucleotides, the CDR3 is TGTGCCAGCAGCGTAGCGACAGGGGCTAACTACGAGCAGTACTTC.

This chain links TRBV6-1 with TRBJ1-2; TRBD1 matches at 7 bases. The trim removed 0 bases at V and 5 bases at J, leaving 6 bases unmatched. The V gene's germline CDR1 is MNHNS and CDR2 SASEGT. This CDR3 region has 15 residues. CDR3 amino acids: CASSEAVGQAYGYTF. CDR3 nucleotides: TGTGCCAGCAGTGAAGCCGTAGGACAGGCGTATGGCTACACCTTC.

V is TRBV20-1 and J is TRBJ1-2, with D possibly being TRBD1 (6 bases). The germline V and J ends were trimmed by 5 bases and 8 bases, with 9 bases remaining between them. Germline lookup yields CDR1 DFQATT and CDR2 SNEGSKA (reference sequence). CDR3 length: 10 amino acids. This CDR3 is CSAFRGGYTF. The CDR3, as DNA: TGCAGTGCTTTCAGGGGAGGCTACACCTTC.

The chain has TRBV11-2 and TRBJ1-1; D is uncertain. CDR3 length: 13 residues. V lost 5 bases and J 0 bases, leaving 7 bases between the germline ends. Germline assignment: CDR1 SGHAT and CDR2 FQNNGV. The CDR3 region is CASSLGMNTEAFF. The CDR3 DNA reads TGTGCCAGCAGCCTCGGGATGAACACTGAAGCTTTCTTT.

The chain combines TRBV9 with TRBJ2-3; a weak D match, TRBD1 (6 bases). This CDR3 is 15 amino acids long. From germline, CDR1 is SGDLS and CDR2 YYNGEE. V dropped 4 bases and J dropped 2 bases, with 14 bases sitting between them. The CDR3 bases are TGTGCCAGCAGCTTACGGGACACGCTCACAGATACGCAGTATTTT. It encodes CASSLRDTLTDTQYF. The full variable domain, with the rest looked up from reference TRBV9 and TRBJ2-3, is DSGVTQTPKHLITATGQRVTLRCSPRSGDLSVYWYQQSLDQGLQFLIQYYNGEERAKGNILERFSAQQFPDLHSELNLSSLELGDSALYFCASSLRDTLTDTQYFGPGTRLTVL.

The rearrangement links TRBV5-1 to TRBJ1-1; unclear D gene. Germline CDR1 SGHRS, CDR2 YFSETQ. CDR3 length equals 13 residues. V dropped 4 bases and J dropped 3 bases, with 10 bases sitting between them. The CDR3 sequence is CASSPRPDTEAFF. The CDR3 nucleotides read TGCGCCAGCAGCCCGAGGCCGGACACTGAAGCTTTCTTT. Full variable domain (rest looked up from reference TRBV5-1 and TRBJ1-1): KAGVTQTPRYLIKTRGQQVTLSCSPISGHRSVSWYQQTPGQGLQFLFEYFSETQRNKGNFPGRFSGRQFSNSRSEMNVSTLELGDSALYLCASSPRPDTEAFFGQGTRLTVV.

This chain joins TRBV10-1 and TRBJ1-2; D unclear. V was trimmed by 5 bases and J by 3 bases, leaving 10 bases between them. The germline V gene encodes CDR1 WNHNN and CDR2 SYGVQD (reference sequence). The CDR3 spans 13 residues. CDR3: CASSSRRDYGYTF. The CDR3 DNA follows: TGCGCCAGCAGTTCCCGACGGGACTATGGCTACACCTTC.

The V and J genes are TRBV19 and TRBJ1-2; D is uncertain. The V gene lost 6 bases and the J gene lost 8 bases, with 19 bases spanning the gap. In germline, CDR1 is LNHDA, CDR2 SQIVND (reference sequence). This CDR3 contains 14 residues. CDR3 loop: CASSPNRGREGYTF. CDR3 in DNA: TGTGCCAGTAGCCCGAACCGAGGGAGGGAGGGCTACACCTTC.

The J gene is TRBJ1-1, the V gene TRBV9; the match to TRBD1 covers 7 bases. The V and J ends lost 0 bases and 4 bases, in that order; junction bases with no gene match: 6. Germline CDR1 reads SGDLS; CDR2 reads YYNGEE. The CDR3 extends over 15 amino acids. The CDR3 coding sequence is TGTGCCAGCAGCGTAGTCCCGGGACAGACCACTGAAGCTTTCTTT. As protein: CASSVVPGQTTEAFF.

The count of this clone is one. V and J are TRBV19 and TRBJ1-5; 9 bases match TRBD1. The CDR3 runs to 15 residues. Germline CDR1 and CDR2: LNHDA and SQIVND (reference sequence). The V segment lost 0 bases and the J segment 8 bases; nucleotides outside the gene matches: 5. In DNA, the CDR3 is TGTGCCAGTAGTATAGATAGGACAGGGGAGAAGCCCCAGCATTTT. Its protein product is CASSIDRTGEKPQHF.

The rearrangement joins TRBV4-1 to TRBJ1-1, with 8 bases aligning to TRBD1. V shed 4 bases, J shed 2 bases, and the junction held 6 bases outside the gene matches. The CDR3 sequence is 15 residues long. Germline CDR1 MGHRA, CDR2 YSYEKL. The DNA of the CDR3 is TGCGCCAGCAGCCGACCCGGACAGGGAAACACTGAAGCTTTCTTT. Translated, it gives CASSRPGQGNTEAFF.

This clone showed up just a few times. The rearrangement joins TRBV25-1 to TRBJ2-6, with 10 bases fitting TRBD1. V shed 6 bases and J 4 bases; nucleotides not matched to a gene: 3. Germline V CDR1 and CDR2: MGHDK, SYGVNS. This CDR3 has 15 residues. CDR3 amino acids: CASRGQGTGANVLTF. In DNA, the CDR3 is TGTGCCAGCAGGGGACAGGGGACCGGGGCCAACGTCCTGACTTTC.

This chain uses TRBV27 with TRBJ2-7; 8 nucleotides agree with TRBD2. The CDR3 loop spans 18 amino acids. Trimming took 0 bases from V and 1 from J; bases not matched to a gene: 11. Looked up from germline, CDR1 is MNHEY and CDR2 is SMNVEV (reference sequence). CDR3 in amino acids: CASSLSVRGGEWSYEQYF. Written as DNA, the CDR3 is TGTGCCAGCAGTTTATCGGTCCGGGGGGGCGAATGGTCCTACGAGCAGTACTTC.

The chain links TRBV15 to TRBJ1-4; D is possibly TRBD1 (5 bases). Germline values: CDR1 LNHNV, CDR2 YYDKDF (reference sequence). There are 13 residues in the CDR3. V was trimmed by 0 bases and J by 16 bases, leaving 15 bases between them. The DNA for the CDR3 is TGTGCCACCAGCAGAGATCGAGGGGAGGGATCGTTTTTT. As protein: CATSRDRGEGSFF.

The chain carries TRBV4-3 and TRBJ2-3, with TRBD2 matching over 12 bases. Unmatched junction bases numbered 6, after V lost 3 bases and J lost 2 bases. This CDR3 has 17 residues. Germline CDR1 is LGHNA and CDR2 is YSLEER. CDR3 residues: CASSQGLAGALTDTQYF. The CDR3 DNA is TGCGCCAGCAGCCAGGGACTAGCGGGCGCCCTCACAGATACGCAGTATTTT.

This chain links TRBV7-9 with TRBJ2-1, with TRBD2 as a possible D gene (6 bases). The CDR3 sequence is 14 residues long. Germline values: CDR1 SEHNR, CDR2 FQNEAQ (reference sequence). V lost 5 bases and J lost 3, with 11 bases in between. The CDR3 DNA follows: TGTGCCAGCAGCCCCCACGGGGGCTACAATGAGCAGTTCTTC. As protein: CASSPHGGYNEQFF.

DNA of the CDR3: TGTGCCAGCAGTTCCCTGATAACGGGGGAGCAGTACTTC. Translation gives CASSSLITGEQYF. The chain carries TRBV6-6 and TRBJ2-7, with D possibly matching TRBD2 (5 bases). The CDR3 runs to 13 residues. Per germline, CDR1 MNHNY and CDR2 SVGAGI (reference sequence). Trimming removed 4 bases from V and 7 bases from J, with 14 bases in between.

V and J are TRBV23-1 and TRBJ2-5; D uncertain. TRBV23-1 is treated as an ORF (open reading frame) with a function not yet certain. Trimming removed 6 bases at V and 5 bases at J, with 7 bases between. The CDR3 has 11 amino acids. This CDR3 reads CASRFVETQYF. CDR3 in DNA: TGCGCCAGCAGGTTCGTCGAGACCCAGTACTTC.

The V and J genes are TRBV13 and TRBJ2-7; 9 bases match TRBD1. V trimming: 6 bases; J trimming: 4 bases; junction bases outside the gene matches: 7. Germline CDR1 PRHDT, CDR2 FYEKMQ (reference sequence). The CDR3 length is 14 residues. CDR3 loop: CASSVGTGWYEQYF. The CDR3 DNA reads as TGTGCCAGCAGTGTCGGGACAGGGTGGTACGAGCAGTACTTC.

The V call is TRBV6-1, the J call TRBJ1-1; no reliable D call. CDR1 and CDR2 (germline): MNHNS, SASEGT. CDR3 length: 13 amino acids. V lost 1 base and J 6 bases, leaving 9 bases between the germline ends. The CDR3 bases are TGTGCCAGCAGTGAAGATTTGAGAGCTGAAGCTTTCTTT. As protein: CASSEDLRAEAFF.

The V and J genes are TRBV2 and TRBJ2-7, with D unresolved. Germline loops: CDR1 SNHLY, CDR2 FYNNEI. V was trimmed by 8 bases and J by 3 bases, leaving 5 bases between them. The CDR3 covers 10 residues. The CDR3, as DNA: TGTGCCAGCCTACGCTACGAGCAGTACTTC. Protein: CASLRYEQYF.

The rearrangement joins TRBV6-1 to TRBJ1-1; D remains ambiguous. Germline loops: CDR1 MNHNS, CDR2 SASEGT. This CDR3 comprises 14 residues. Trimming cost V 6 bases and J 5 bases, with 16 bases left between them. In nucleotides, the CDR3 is TGTGCCAGCAGGGAGGGCGAGCGGTGGACTGAAGCTTTCTTT. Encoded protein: CASREGERWTEAFF.